A selection of T cell receptor beta chains follows, all from one sample in a study of cytotoxic CD8 clonotypes in ibrutinib-treated CLL. Assay: immunoSEQ multiplex PCR; the TCRdb copy retains only in-frame clones and omits some. The sample lists roughly 130,000 clones; 79% were seen once. Sequencing used PBMCs, obtained after 12 months of ibrutinib treatment. Receptors originate from a human donor with chronic lymphocytic leukemia. CDR3s include the opening cysteine and the closing phenylalanine or tryptophan. A D gene is named only where the DNA matches it firmly. Clone size is stated in some rows and not others, as once, few, many or a class when expanded.

TGTGCCAGCAGCTTGGTAGCGGGATCCCATGAGCAGTTCTTC CASSLVAGSHEQFF TRBV5-6 TRBD2 TRBJ2-1 .
TGTGCCAGTAGGTCAGGGGGGACTAGCGGGTTCGGGAGCTCCTACAATGAGCAGTTCTTC CASRSGGTSGFGSSYNEQFF TRBV19 TRBD2 TRBJ2-1 .
TGTGCCTGGAGTGAAGGCGGATCGAACACTGAAGCTTTCTTT CAWSEGGSNTEAFF TRBV30 . TRBJ1-1 .
TGTGCCAGCCAGGGTGGCGGAAGCACATTGAATACGCAGTATTTT CASQGGGSTLNTQYF TRBV6-5 . TRBJ2-3 .
TGTGCCAGCAGCTTAATCAGGGTTGGTGAGCAGTTCTTC CASSLIRVGEQFF TRBV7-2 . TRBJ2-1 .
TGCGCCAGCAGCTGGGACGGTCCCAGCTCTGGAAACACCATATATTTT CASSWDGPSSGNTIYF TRBV5-1 . TRBJ1-3 .
TGTGCCAGCAAAGGGACAGGGTTCAATGAGCAGTTCTTC CASKGTGFNEQFF TRBV6-6 TRBD1 TRBJ2-1 .
TGTGCCATCAGTGCACGCACATCGGCCCCCTACGAGCAGTACTTC CAISARTSAPYEQYF TRBV10-3 . TRBJ2-7 .
TGTGCCAGCAGTTTCATTTTACAGGGCCAAACATTCTATGGCTACACCTTC CASSFILQGQTFYGYTF TRBV28 . TRBJ1-2 .
TGTGCCACCAGCAGAGATCGGGACAGGGGCTACGAGCAGTACTTC CATSRDRDRGYEQYF TRBV15 TRBD1 TRBJ2-7 .
TGTGCCAGCAGCCCGTACCGTTCAGACGACAATGAGCAGTTCTTC CASSPYRSDDNEQFF TRBV7-2 . TRBJ2-1 .
TGTGCCAGCAGCCATACGACTGAAGCTTTCTTT CASSHTTEAFF TRBV4-2 . TRBJ1-1 .
TGCGCCAGCAGCTTGCCAATCAGGACTTCAATAGGGGGAGAGACCCAGTACTTC CASSLPIRTSIGGETQYF TRBV5-1 . TRBJ2-5 .
TGTGCCAGCAGCCCCTCGACGGGATGGGGTGAAAAACTGTTTTTT CASSPSTGWGEKLFF TRBV7-9 . TRBJ1-4 few
TGTGCCAGCAGTGAATGGGTAAGGGGCGGGACGAGAATCCAGCCCCAGCATTTT CASSEWVRGGTRIQPQHF TRBV25-1 . TRBJ1-5 .
TGTGCCAGCACTACCAGGGTCGAGACCCAGTACTTC CASTTRVETQYF TRBV6-1 . TRBJ2-5 .
TGTGCCAGCAGCTTAATTATGACCAACACAGCAACTAATGAAAAACTGTTTTTT CASSLIMTNTATNEKLFF TRBV11-3 . TRBJ1-4 once
TGTGCCAGCAGTTCCCCAGGGAAAACCTACGAGCAGTACTTC CASSSPGKTYEQYF TRBV28 . TRBJ2-7 once
TGCGCCAGCAGCTTGCCCCCCCCCAGCTCCTACAATGAGCAGTTCTTC CASSLPPPSSYNEQFF TRBV5-1 . TRBJ2-1 .
TGTGCCACCAGCAGCGGACTAGCGGGACAAGGGGCGGATACGCAGTATTTT CATSSGLAGQGADTQYF TRBV15 TRBD2 TRBJ2-3 .
TGTGCCAGCAGTTTCTTACAGGGGCCCCCTGAAGCTTTCTTT CASSFLQGPPEAFF TRBV27 TRBD1 TRBJ1-1 few
TGTGCCATCAGTGATTCTACCCGGGCGATTCAGTACTTC CAISDSTRAIQYF TRBV10-3 . TRBJ2-4 .
TGTGCCACCAGCAGAGACGGTAGCGCGGGGAAAGAGACCCAGTACTTC CATSRDGSAGKETQYF TRBV15 . TRBJ2-5 .
TGTGCCAGCAGTGAAGATATGAACACTGAAGCTTTCTTT CASSEDMNTEAFF TRBV2 . TRBJ1-1 .
TGTGCCACCTCATCATCGACTAATGAAAAACTGTTTTTT CATSSSTNEKLFF TRBV5-4 . TRBJ1-4 few
TGTGCCAGCAGTTTGACGAGTATTTTGAACACTGAAGCTTTCTTT CASSLTSILNTEAFF TRBV28 . TRBJ1-1 .
TGTGCCAGCAGCATTACTAGCGGCCTGAGCACAGATACGCAGTATTTT CASSITSGLSTDTQYF TRBV7-2 TRBD2 TRBJ2-3 .
TGCGCCAGCAGCCAAGATCTGGCGGGGCCTTTGTCCGGGGAGCTGTTTTTT CASSQDLAGPLSGELFF TRBV4-3 . TRBJ2-2 .
TGCGCCAGCAGCTTGGCCCCTCGACACCAAAACATTCAGTACTTC CASSLAPRHQNIQYF TRBV5-1 . TRBJ2-4 few
TGTGCCAGCAGCTTGGCCGTAGGGGGTTATACAGATACGCAGTATTTT CASSLAVGGYTDTQYF TRBV5-4 . TRBJ2-3 .
TGCGCCAGCAGCTTGGGTTATGGCGGATCCTATGGCTACACCTTC CASSLGYGGSYGYTF TRBV5-1 . TRBJ1-2 .
TGTGCCAGCAGCCCCCTCGGAGATACGCAGTATTTT CASSPLGDTQYF TRBV7-2 . TRBJ2-3 .
TGTGCCAGCAGCGAGGGGACAGGATCCTACGAGCAGTACTTC CASSEGTGSYEQYF TRBV6-5 TRBD1 TRBJ2-7 .
TGTGCCAGCTCAAGAAACGGGCAGGGGGATGCAACTAATGAAAAACTGTTTTTT CASSRNGQGDATNEKLFF TRBV18 TRBD1 TRBJ1-4 once
TGTGCCACCAGGAAGGGTAGCGGGGGGAGTTACGAGCAGTACTTC CATRKGSGGSYEQYF TRBV15 TRBD2 TRBJ2-7 .
TGTGCCAGCAGCTTAATAGCCAGGGTCACTGAAGCTTTCTTT CASSLIARVTEAFF TRBV7-3 . TRBJ1-1 .
TGCAGCGTTGAATCACTCGCCGGGCCGTCGCGCTACGAGCAGTACTTC CSVESLAGPSRYEQYF TRBV29-1 . TRBJ2-7 .
TGTGCCAGCAGCTTAGGACCCGGTGGGGTCGAGCAGTACTTC CASSLGPGGVEQYF TRBV7-9 . TRBJ2-7 .
TGTGCCAGCAGTTTAGCTAGCGGGTTCAATGAGCAGTTCTTC CASSLASGFNEQFF TRBV27 TRBD2 TRBJ2-1 .
TGTGCCAGCAGCTCGGCCGGGAGGGATCAGCCCCAGCATTTT CASSSAGRDQPQHF TRBV28 . TRBJ1-5 .